The 10 T cell receptor beta chains given below trace back to one sample, sequenced in a study of blood T cells in healthy people across ages. A second about 7 to 11 cycle PCR used barcoded and J-beta primers. In TCRdb, the 5' RACE reads were re-called with MiXCR into one record per CDR3 protein. The sample lists 1 million or so distinct CDR3 sequences; 25% were seen once. In addition, the sample was reused for a study of T cells of mothers and their children.

The sample comprised blood. The receptor source for this set is a girl aged 2 to 10 in good health.

This chain joins TRBV11-2 and TRBJ2-6; D call uncertain. The CDR3 is made up of 14 amino acids. Germline CDR1 is SGHAT and CDR2 is FQNNGV. Trimming shortened V by 5 bases and J by 4 bases, and 9 bases separated the two germline ends. The DNA of the CDR3 is TGTGCCAGCAGCACCGAAACCGGGGCCAACGTCCTGACTTTC. Translation: CASSTETGANVLTF.

The rearrangement joins TRBV10-1 to TRBJ2-1; 10 bases map to TRBD2. The CDR3 has 16 amino acids. Trimming removed 5 bases from V and 1 base from J; junction bases left unmatched: 5. Germline CDR1 is WNHNN and CDR2 is SYGVQD (reference sequence). The CDR3 coding sequence is TGCGCCAGCAGTCTGAAGCGGGAGGGGTCCTACAATGAGCAGTTCTTC. Its translation: CASSLKREGSYNEQFF.

This chain uses TRBV27 with TRBJ1-5; D is uncertain. The CDR3 totals 15 residues. V gave up 5 bases and J gave up 5 bases, with 16 bases separating them. Germline V CDR1 and CDR2: MNHEY, SMNVEV (reference sequence). DNA of the CDR3: TGTGCCAGCAGTCTAAGAGGAACAGTAGATCAGCCCCAGCATTTT. Its translation: CASSLRGTVDQPQHF.

This chain's CDR3 is CASSTGTSGIYEQYF. CDR3 coding DNA: TGTGCCAGCAGTACCGGGACTAGCGGGATTTACGAGCAGTACTTC. The V gene is TRBV12-3 or TRBV12-4, the J gene TRBJ2-7; 13 bases map to TRBD2. The V gene end was trimmed by 5 bases and the J gene end by 4 bases; junction bases not matched to a gene: 5. The CDR3 covers 15 residues.

This clonotype appeared a few times. The V call is TRBV12-3 or TRBV12-4, the J call TRBJ2-1; either TRBD1 or TRBD2 may supply D (5 bases each). V was trimmed by 5 bases and J by 5 bases, leaving 10 bases between them. This CDR3 is built from 13 residues. CDR3 sequence reads: CASSGDGHNEQFF. DNA for the CDR3: TGTGCCAGCAGTGGGGACGGGCACAATGAGCAGTTCTTC.

This rearrangement joins TRBV20-1 to TRBJ1-3; maybe TRBD1 (5 bases). V dropped 1 base and J dropped 2 bases, with 9 bases sitting between them. CDR1 DFQATT and CDR2 SNEGSKA come from the germline V gene (reference sequence). This CDR3 is 14 amino acids long. This chain's CDR3 is CSARVRGAGNTIYF. Here the CDR3 DNA reads TGCAGTGCTAGAGTTCGGGGGGCTGGAAACACCATATATTTT.

In this sample, this clonotype turned up a few times. The chain combines TRBV9 with TRBJ2-5, with no clear D. V lost 0 bases and J 4 bases, leaving 13 bases between the germline ends. The CDR3 consists of 15 residues. Germline CDR1 and CDR2: SGDLS and YYNGEE. The CDR3 region is CASSVAGQFGETQYF. In DNA, the CDR3 is TGTGCCAGCAGCGTAGCTGGGCAATTTGGAGAGACCCAGTACTTC.

This clonotype was recorded a few times. The chain has TRBV29-1 and TRBJ2-7; 8 bases align to TRBD1. Germline CDR1 reads SQVTM; CDR2 reads ANQGSEA. V lost 2 bases, J lost 2 bases, and 14 bases stayed unmatched. This CDR3 comprises 17 residues. Here the CDR3 reads CSVENYGRDRSTYEQYF. The CDR3 DNA reads TGCAGCGTTGAAAACTATGGTCGGGACAGGTCAACCTACGAGCAGTACTTC.

The genes are TRBV24-1 and TRBJ2-3; D unresolved. Germline V gene sequence: CDR1 KGHDR, CDR2 SFDVKD. CDR3 length: 12 amino acids. Deletions cut 5 bases from V and 5 bases from J, with 7 bases between. This chain's CDR3 is CATSAEIDTQYF. The DNA of the CDR3 is TGTGCCACCAGTGCCGAGATAGATACGCAGTATTTT.

The rearrangement joins TRBV12-3 or TRBV12-4 to TRBJ1-6, with D uncertain. The V and J ends lost 3 bases and 10 bases respectively, with 13 bases between them. The CDR3 is made up of 14 amino acids. CDR3 DNA sequence: TGTGCCAGCAGTTTGGTAGGGTATTGGTCACCCCTCCACTTT. This translates into CASSLVGYWSPLHF.